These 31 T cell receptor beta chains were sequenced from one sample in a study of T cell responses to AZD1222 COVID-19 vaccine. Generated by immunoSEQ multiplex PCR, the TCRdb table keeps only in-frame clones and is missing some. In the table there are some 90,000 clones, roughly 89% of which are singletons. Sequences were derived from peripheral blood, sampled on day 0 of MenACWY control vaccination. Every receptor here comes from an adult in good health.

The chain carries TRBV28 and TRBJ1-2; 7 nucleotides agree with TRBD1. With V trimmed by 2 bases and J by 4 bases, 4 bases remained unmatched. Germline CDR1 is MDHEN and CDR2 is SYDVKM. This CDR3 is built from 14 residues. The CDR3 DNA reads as TGTGCCAGCAGTTTACCGACAGGGAGCTATGGCTACACCTTC. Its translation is CASSLPTGSYGYTF.

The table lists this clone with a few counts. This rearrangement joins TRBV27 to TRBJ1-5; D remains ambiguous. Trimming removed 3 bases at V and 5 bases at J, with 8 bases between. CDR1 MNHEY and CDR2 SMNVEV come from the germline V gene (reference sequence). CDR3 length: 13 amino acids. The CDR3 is CASSLEVYQPQHF. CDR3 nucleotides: TGTGCCAGCAGTTTGGAGGTGTATCAGCCCCAGCATTTT.

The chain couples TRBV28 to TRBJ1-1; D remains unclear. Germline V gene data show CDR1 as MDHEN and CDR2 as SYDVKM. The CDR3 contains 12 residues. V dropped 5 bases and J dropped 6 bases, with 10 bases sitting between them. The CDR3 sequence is CASSPEGSEAFF. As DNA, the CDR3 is TGTGCCAGCAGTCCGGAGGGTTCTGAAGCTTTCTTT.

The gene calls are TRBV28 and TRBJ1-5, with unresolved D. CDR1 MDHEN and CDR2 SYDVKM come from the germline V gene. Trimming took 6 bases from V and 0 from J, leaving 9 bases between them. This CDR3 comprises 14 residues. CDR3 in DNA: TGTGCCAGCAGCCGAACAACTAGCAATCAGCCCCAGCATTTT. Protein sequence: CASSRTTSNQPQHF.

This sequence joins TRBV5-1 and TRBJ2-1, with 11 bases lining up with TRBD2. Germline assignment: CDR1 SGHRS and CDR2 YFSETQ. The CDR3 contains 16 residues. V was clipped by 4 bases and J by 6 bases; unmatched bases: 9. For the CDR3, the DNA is TGCGCCAGCAGCGGTCTAGCGGGAGGAATTAGCAATGAGCAGTTCTTC. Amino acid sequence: CASSGLAGGISNEQFF.

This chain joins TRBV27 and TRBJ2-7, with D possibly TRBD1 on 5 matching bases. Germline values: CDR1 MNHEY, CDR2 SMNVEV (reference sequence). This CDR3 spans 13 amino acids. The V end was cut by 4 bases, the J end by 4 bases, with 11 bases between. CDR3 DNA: TGTGCCAGCAGTTCCATTCAGGGTTACGAGCAGTACTTC. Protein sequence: CASSSIQGYEQYF.

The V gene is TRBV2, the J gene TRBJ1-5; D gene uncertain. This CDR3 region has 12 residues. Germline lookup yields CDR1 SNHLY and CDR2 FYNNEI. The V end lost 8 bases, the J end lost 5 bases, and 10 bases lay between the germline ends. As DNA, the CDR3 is TGTGCCAGCGCGGCAATAGATCAGCCCCAGCATTTT. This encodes CASAAIDQPQHF. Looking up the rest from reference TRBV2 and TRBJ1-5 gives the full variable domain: EPEVTQTPSHQVTQMGQEVILRCVPISNHLYFYWYRQILGQKVEFLVSFYNNEISEKSEIFDDQFSVERPDGSNFTLKIRSTKLEDSAMYFCASAAIDQPQHFGDGTRLSIL.

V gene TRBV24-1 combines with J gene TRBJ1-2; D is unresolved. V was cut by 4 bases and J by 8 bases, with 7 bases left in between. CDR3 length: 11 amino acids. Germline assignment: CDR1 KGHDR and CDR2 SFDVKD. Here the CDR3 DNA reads TGTGCCACCAGTGACCCCAGGGGCTACACCTTC. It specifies CATSDPRGYTF.

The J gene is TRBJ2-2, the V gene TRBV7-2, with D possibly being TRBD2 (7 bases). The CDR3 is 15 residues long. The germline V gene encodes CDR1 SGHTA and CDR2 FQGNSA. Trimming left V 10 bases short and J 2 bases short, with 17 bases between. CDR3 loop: CATTRGGDNTGELFF. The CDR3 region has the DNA TGTGCCACTACGAGGGGGGGAGACAACACCGGGGAGCTGTTTTTT.

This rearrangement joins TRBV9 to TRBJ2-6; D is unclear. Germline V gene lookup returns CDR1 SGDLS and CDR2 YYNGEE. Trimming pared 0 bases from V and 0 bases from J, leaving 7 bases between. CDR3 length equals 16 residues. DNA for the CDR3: TGTGCCAGCAGCGTAGGGGCGCTCTCTGGGGCCAACGTCCTGACTTTC. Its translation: CASSVGALSGANVLTF. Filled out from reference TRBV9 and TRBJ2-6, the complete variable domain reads DSGVTQTPKHLITATGQRVTLRCSPRSGDLSVYWYQQSLDQGLQFLIQYYNGEERAKGNILERFSAQQFPDLHSELNLSSLELGDSALYFCASSVGALSGANVLTFGAGSRLTVL.

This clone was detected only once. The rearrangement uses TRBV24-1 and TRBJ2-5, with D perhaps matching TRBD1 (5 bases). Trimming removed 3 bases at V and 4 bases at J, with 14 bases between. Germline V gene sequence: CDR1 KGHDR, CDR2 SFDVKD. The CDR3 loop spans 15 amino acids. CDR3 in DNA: TGTGCCACCAGTGATGGGGCCAGGGTGGGAGAGACCCAGTACTTC. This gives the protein CATSDGARVGETQYF.

The CDR3 DNA is TGCGCCAGCAGCTTGGGAGGGAGCATGAACACTGAAGCTTTCTTT. It is translated as CASSLGGSMNTEAFF. This sequence joins TRBV5-1 and TRBJ1-1; D is unresolved. V was cut by 0 bases and J by 0 bases, with 9 bases left in between. The CDR3 is 15 amino acids. Germline lookup yields CDR1 SGHRS and CDR2 YFSETQ.

Written as DNA, the CDR3 is TGTGCCACCAGTGTTGAACACAGTCCTGAGCAGTTCTTC. Its translation: CATSVEHSPEQFF. The chain has TRBV24-1 and TRBJ2-1; D is uncertain. Germline CDR1 is KGHDR and CDR2 is SFDVKD. The CDR3 covers 13 residues. Trimming stripped 5 bases from V and 9 bases from J, with 13 bases between.

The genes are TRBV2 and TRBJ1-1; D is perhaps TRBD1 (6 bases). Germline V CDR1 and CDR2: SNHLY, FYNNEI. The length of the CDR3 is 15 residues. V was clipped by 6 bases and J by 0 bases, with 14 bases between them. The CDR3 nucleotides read TGTGCCAGCAGCTATGGACAGAGTCTGAACACTGAAGCTTTCTTT. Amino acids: CASSYGQSLNTEAFF.

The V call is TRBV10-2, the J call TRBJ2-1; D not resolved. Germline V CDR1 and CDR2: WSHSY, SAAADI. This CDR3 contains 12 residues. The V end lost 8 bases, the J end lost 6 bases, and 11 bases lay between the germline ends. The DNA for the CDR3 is TGCGCCAGCGAAGCCGCCGCCAATGAGCAGTTCTTC. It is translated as CASEAAANEQFF.

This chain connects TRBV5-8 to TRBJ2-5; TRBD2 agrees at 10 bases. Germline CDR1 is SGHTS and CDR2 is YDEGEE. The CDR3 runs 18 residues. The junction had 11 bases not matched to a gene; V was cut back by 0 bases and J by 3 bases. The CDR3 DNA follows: TGTGCCAGCAGCTTGGGACTAGCGGGTTCGGCGGGTAAAGAGACCCAGTACTTC. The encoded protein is CASSLGLAGSAGKETQYF.

The CDR3 here is CASSISSGSWNTGELFF. As DNA, the CDR3 is TGTGCCAGTAGTATATCTAGCGGGAGTTGGAACACCGGGGAGCTGTTTTTT. The chain couples TRBV19 to TRBJ2-2, with TRBD2 matching 10 bases. Trimming at V came to 2 bases and at J to 1 base, leaving 4 bases not matched to a gene. CDR1 and CDR2 (germline): LNHDA, SQIVND (reference sequence). The CDR3 spans 17 residues. The full variable domain, with the rest looked up from reference TRBV19 and TRBJ2-2, is DGGITQSPKYLFRKEGQNVTLSCEQNLNHDAMYWYRQDPGQGLRLIYYSQIVNDFQKGDIAEGYSVSREKKESFPLTVTSAQKNPTAFYLCASSISSGSWNTGELFFGEGSRLTVL.

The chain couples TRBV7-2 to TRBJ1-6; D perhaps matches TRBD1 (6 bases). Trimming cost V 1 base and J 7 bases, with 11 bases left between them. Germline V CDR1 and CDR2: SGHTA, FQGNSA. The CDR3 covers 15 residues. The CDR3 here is CASSLDNRGNSPLHF. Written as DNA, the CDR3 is TGTGCCAGCAGCTTAGACAATAGGGGGAATTCACCCCTCCACTTT.

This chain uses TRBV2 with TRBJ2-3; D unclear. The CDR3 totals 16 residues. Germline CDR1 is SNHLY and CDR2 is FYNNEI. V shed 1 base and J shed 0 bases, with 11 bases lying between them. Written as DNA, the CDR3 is TGTGCCAGCAGTGAAGATAACTTAGGGAGCACAGATACGCAGTATTTT. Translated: CASSEDNLGSTDTQYF.

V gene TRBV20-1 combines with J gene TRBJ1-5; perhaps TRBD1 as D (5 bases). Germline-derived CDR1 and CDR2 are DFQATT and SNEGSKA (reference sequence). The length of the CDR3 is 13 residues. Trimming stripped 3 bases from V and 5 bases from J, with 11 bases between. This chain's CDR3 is CSASSGLDQPQHF. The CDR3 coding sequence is TGCAGTGCTAGTTCGGGGCTCGATCAGCCCCAGCATTTT.

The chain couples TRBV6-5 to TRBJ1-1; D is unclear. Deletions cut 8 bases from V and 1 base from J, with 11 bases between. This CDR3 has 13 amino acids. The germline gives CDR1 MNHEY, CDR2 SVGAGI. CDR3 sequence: CASGRLGNTEAFF. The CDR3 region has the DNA TGTGCCAGCGGCCGTTTGGGGAACACTGAAGCTTTCTTT.

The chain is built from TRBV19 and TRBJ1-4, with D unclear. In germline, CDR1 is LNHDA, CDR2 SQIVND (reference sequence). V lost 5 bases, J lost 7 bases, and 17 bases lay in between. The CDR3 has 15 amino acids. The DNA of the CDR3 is TGTGCCAGTAGTCCCCTATGGGGAGGGAGTGAAAAACTGTTTTTT. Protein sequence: CASSPLWGGSEKLFF.

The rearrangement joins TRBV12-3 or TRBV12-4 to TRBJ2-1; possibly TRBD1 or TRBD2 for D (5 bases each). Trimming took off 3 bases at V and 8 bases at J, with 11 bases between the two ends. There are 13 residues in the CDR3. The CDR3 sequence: CASSLLGVDEQFF. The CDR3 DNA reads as TGTGCCAGCAGTTTGTTGGGGGTGGATGAGCAGTTCTTC.

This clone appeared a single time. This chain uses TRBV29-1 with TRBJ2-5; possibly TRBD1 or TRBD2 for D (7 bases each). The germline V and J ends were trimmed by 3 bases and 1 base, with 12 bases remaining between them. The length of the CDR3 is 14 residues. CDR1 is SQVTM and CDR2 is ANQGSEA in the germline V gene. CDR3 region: CSVDQGGGQETQYF. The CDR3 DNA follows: TGCAGCGTTGATCAGGGGGGGGGCCAAGAGACCCAGTACTTC.

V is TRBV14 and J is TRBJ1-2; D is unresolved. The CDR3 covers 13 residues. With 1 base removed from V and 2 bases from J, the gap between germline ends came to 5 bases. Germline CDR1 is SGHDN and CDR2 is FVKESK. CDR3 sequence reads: CASSQGVNYGYTF. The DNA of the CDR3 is TGTGCCAGCAGCCAAGGGGTAAACTATGGCTACACCTTC.

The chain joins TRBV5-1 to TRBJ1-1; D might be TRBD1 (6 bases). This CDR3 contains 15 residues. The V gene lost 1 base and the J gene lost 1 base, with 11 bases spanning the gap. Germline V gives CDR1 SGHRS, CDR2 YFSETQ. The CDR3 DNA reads TGCGCCAGCAGCTTGTGGCCAGGGGCGAACACTGAAGCTTTCTTT. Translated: CASSLWPGANTEAFF.

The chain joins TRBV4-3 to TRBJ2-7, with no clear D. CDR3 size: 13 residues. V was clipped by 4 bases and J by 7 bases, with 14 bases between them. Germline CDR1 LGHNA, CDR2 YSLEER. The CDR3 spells CASSLYKEYEQYF. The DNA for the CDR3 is TGCGCCAGCAGCCTCTATAAGGAGTATGAGCAGTACTTC.

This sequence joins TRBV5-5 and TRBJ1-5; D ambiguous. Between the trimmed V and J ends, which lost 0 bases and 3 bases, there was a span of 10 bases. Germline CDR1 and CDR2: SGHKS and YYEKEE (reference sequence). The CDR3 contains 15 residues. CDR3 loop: CASSLASQPNQPQHF. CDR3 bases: TGTGCCAGCAGCTTGGCCTCGCAGCCCAATCAGCCCCAGCATTTT. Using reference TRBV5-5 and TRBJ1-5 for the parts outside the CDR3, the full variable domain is DAGVTQSPTHLIKTRGQQVTLRCSPISGHKSVSWYQQVLGQGPQFIFQYYEKEERGRGNFPDRFSARQFPNYSSELNVNALLLGDSALYLCASSLASQPNQPQHFGDGTRLSIL.

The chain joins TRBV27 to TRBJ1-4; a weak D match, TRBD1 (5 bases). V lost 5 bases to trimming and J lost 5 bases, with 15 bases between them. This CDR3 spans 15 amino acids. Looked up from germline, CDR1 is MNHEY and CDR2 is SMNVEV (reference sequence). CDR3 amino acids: CASSLYKGKNEKLFF. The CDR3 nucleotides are TGTGCCAGCAGTCTGTACAAGGGGAAAAATGAAAAACTGTTTTTT.

Here the CDR3 reads CASSLGGLAGEWEQYF. The CDR3 DNA is TGTGCCAGCAGCTTGGGGGGACTAGCGGGAGAATGGGAGCAGTACTTC. The chain is built from TRBV5-4 and TRBJ2-7, with 14 bases lining up with TRBD2. Germline-derived CDR1 and CDR2 are SGHNT and YYREEE (reference sequence). The ends lost 0 bases at V and 7 bases at J; junction bases unmatched: 6. The CDR3 is 16 residues long.

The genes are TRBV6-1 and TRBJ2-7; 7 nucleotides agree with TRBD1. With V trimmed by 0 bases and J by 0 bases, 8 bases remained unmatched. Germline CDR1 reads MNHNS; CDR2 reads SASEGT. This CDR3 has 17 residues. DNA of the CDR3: TGTGCCAGCAGTGAAGCCGAAGACAGGGCGGACTCCTACGAGCAGTACTTC. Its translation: CASSEAEDRADSYEQYF.